One and the same sample provided the 30 T cell receptor beta chains below, sequenced in a study of blood T cells in healthy people across ages. Through a sample-barcoded 5' primer and a J-beta primer mix, a second PCR was run for roughly 6 to 11 cycles. MiXCR was run by TCRdb on the 5' RACE reads, yielding one entry per CDR3 protein. The data contain more than 1,400,000 distinct CDR3 sequences, approximately 40% of them singletons. The sample was blood. These receptors were taken from a woman aged 18 to 35 in good health.

In its sample, this clonotype was seen a few times. This rearrangement joins TRBV20-1 to TRBJ1-2, with a tentative D call TRBD1 (6 bases). Germline assignment: CDR1 DFQATT and CDR2 SNEGSKA (reference sequence). Trimming cost V 3 bases and J 3 bases, with 8 bases left between them. This CDR3 is 12 amino acids long. The CDR3 protein is CSARSGDYGYTF. The CDR3 DNA sequence: TGCAGTGCTAGGTCAGGGGACTATGGCTACACCTTC.

This sequence joins TRBV28 and TRBJ1-1; tentative D call: TRBD1 (5 bases). The CDR3 has 17 residues. V gave up 5 bases and J gave up 2 bases, with 21 bases separating them. CDR1 is MDHEN, CDR2 SYDVKM, per germline. The CDR3 DNA reads TGTGCCAGCAGTCACGCTGTGGGCAGGGCCCCTAACACTGAAGCTTTCTTT. This encodes CASSHAVGRAPNTEAFF.

This chain uses TRBV12-3 or TRBV12-4 with TRBJ1-6; 7 bases line up with TRBD1. V trimming: 6 bases; J trimming: 10 bases; junction bases outside the gene matches: 9. This CDR3 region has 14 residues. This CDR3 reads CASRTGTENSPLHF. The CDR3 DNA reads as TGTGCCAGCAGGACCGGGACAGAGAACTCACCCCTCCACTTT.

Points on this clonotype: A read error is possible here, since a much larger clone lies one base away. The V and J genes are TRBV3-1 and TRBJ2-4; 9 bases fit TRBD1. The assigned J gene may be wrong: the sequence end matches TRBJ2-7 better. Germline values: CDR1 LGHDT, CDR2 YNNKEL (reference sequence). This CDR3 comprises 14 residues. The CDR3 loop reads CACSSGTGLYEQYF. CDR3 sequence (DNA): TGTGCCTGCAGCTCCGGGACAGGGCTCTACGAGCAGTACTTC.

This clonotype was picked up one time. The CDR3 spells CASSRASGGGEQFF. CDR3 coding DNA: TGTGCCAGCAGCCGGGCTAGCGGGGGGGGTGAGCAGTTCTTC. V and J are TRBV3-1 and TRBJ2-1, with TRBD2 matching over 12 bases. V trimming: 4 bases; J trimming: 9 bases; junction bases outside the gene matches: 4. CDR3 length: 14 amino acids. Germline V CDR1 and CDR2: LGHDT, YNNKEL (reference sequence).

This rearrangement joins TRBV24-1 to TRBJ2-7; D possibly corresponds to TRBD2 (6 bases). The CDR3 consists of 15 residues. CDR1 KGHDR and CDR2 SFDVKD come from the germline V gene. The V and J ends lost 3 bases and 5 bases respectively, with 16 bases between them. The chain's CDR3 is CATSDKARGADEQYF. CDR3 DNA: TGTGCCACCAGTGATAAAGCCCGCGGGGCCGACGAGCAGTACTTC.

The chain links TRBV7-3 to TRBJ2-3; D is possibly TRBD1 (6 bases). CDR3 length: 16 amino acids. With 5 bases removed from V and 5 bases from J, the gap between germline ends came to 20 bases. Per germline, CDR1 SGHTA and CDR2 FQGTGA. The CDR3 DNA sequence: TGTGCCAGCAGCAATCGAGGTGGGGGCCGGGGAGATACGCAGTATTTT. Protein product: CASSNRGGGRGDTQYF. The full variable domain, with the rest looked up from reference TRBV7-3 and TRBJ2-3, is GAGVSQTPSNKVTEKGKYVELRCDPISGHTALYWYRQSLGQGPEFLIYFQGTGAADDSGLPNDRFFAVRPEGSVSTLKIQRTERGDSAVYLCASSNRGGGRGDTQYFGPGTRLTVL.

The chain joins TRBV5-1 to TRBJ2-1, with 9 nucleotides matching TRBD1. Germline V gene lookup returns CDR1 SGHRS and CDR2 YFSETQ. The CDR3 covers 19 residues. The J segment lost 0 bases and the V segment lost 0 bases, leaving 10 bases of the junction unmatched. CDR3 amino acids: CASSLGDRVGLSSYNEQFF. CDR3 DNA: TGCGCCAGCAGCTTGGGGGACAGGGTGGGTCTGAGCTCCTACAATGAGCAGTTCTTC.

This clonotype has just a few counts. This chain links TRBV11-2 with TRBJ2-4; D is possibly TRBD2 (5 bases). V lost 1 base and J 0 bases, leaving 13 bases between the germline ends. Germline CDR1 is SGHAT and CDR2 is FQNNGV. The length of the CDR3 is 17 residues. CDR3 DNA sequence: TGTGCCAGCAGCTTAGGGCAGCGGTCGTTAGCCAAAAACATTCAGTACTTC. Its translation: CASSLGQRSLAKNIQYF.

Written as DNA, the CDR3 is TGTGCCAGCAGTTTAGGCAGGGGGCGCGAGCAGTACTTC. Translating gives CASSLGRGREQYF. This chain joins TRBV28 and TRBJ2-7, with 8 positions matching TRBD1. V trimming: 2 bases; J trimming: 6 bases; junction bases outside the gene matches: 3. In germline, CDR1 is MDHEN, CDR2 SYDVKM. This CDR3 region has 13 residues.

Worth noting for this clonotype: A much larger clone lies one base from this, so it may be a read error. The J gene is TRBJ2-4, the V gene TRBV10-3; D is uncertain. Germline-derived CDR1 and CDR2 are ENHRY and SYGVKD. V gave up 6 bases and J gave up 1 base, with 13 bases separating them. The CDR3 covers 15 residues. CDR3 amino acids: CAISSRTRAKNIQYF. DNA for the CDR3: TGTGCCATCAGCTCCAGGACGAGGGCCAAAAACATTCAGTACTTC.

This clonotype was seen once. The chain couples TRBV10-3 to TRBJ1-5; weak D call: TRBD1 (5 bases). V was shortened by 0 bases and J by 7 bases, with 16 bases between the two germline ends. There are 16 residues in the CDR3. Germline V gene data show CDR1 as ENHRY and CDR2 as SYGVKD. CDR3 nucleotide sequence: TGTGCCATCAGTGAGTCGCAACAGGTCTCGAAGCAGCCCCAGCATTTT. It encodes CAISESQQVSKQPQHF.

The rearrangement links TRBV20-1 to TRBJ2-7; D call uncertain. The last part of the DNA fits TRBJ2-5 better; the J call may be wrong. From germline, CDR1 is DFQATT and CDR2 SNEGSKA (reference sequence). This CDR3 contains 11 residues. CDR3 protein: CSARSSGTQYF. The CDR3 DNA reads as TGCAGTGCTAGATCTTCGGGGACCCAGTACTTC.

The CDR3 region is CASSPQGDRVYGYTF. DNA for the CDR3: TGTGCCAGCAGCCCGCAGGGGGACAGGGTCTATGGCTACACCTTC. This chain connects TRBV7-9 to TRBJ1-2, with TRBD1 matching over 9 bases. Germline lookup yields CDR1 SEHNR and CDR2 FQNEAQ (reference sequence). The trim removed 5 bases at V and 4 bases at J, leaving 8 bases unmatched. The CDR3 totals 15 residues.

This clonotype turned up a few times. The chain employs TRBV2 and TRBJ2-1; 7 nucleotides line up with TRBD1. Germline V gene lookup returns CDR1 SNHLY and CDR2 FYNNEI. V shed 6 bases, J shed 10 bases, and the junction held 12 bases outside the gene matches. The CDR3 loop spans 14 amino acids. This CDR3 is CASSSRDSPYEQFF. CDR3 DNA sequence: TGTGCCAGCAGCTCCCGGGACAGCCCCTACGAGCAGTTCTTC.

The CDR3 DNA is TGCGCCAGCAGCCAAAAACTCGGGACCTCCTACGAGCAGTACTTC. It is translated as CASSQKLGTSYEQYF. V and J are TRBV5-1 and TRBJ2-7; D possibly matches TRBD1 or TRBD2 (5 bases each). Deletions cut 4 bases from V and 0 bases from J, with 14 bases between. The CDR3 has 15 residues. Germline CDR1 and CDR2: SGHRS and YFSETQ.

The chain employs TRBV20-1 and TRBJ2-1; 8 bases map to TRBD2. V shed 1 base, J shed 6 bases, and the junction held 5 bases outside the gene matches. CDR3 length: 14 residues. Germline V lookup: CDR1 DFQATT, CDR2 SNEGSKA (reference sequence). The CDR3 DNA follows: TGCAGTGCTAGAGCCAGCGGGAGTTCCAATGAGCAGTTCTTC. Residues: CSARASGSSNEQFF.

This chain uses TRBV2 with TRBJ2-7; tentative D call: TRBD1 (6 bases). The CDR3 loop spans 15 amino acids. Looked up from germline, CDR1 is SNHLY and CDR2 is FYNNEI. Trimming removed 6 bases at V and 1 base at J, with 16 bases between. The CDR3 loop reads CASRRTGQGSYEQYF. CDR3 in DNA: TGTGCCAGCAGGAGGACGGGGCAGGGGTCCTACGAGCAGTACTTC.

The rearrangement uses TRBV7-9 and TRBJ2-1, with TRBD2 matching over 7 bases. CDR1 is SEHNR and CDR2 is FQNEAQ in the germline V gene (reference sequence). With V trimmed by 4 bases and J by 2 bases, 8 bases remained unmatched. This CDR3 has 16 residues. DNA for the CDR3: TGTGCCAGCAGCTGGTCCCCTAGCGGCACCTACAATGAGCAGTTCTTC. It codes for CASSWSPSGTYNEQFF.

The chain is built from TRBV14 and TRBJ2-3, with TRBD1 identical over 7 bases. Losses at the gene ends were 5 bases for V and 3 bases for J; bases not matched to a gene: 11. Germline V gives CDR1 SGHDN, CDR2 FVKESK. This CDR3 is 16 amino acids long. This CDR3 reads CASSSHRGSSTDTQYF. Written as DNA, the CDR3 is TGTGCCAGCAGCTCACACAGGGGTTCCTCGACAGATACGCAGTATTTT. The full variable domain, its missing parts supplied by reference TRBV14 and TRBJ2-3, is EAGVTQFPSHSVIEKGQTVTLRCDPISGHDNLYWYRRVMGKEIKFLLHFVKESKQDESGMPNNRFLAERTGGTYSTLKVQPAELEDSGVYFCASSSHRGSSTDTQYFGPGTRLTVL.

The gene calls are TRBV13 and TRBJ2-1; TRBD1 might be the D (5 bases). This CDR3 contains 13 residues. The V and J ends lost 6 bases and 4 bases respectively, with 10 bases between them. Germline V gene sequence: CDR1 PRHDT, CDR2 FYEKMQ (reference sequence). The CDR3 spells CASRSTGYNEQFF. Here the CDR3 DNA reads TGTGCCAGCAGGAGTACAGGTTACAATGAGCAGTTCTTC.

As for this clonotype: The junction differs from germline at one of its ends, possibly a read error. The genes are TRBV4-2 and TRBJ2-1, with 11 positions matching TRBD2. In germline, CDR1 is LGHNA, CDR2 YNFKEQ. CDR3 size: 18 residues. The CDR3 is CACSQDRLAGHPYNEQFF. The CDR3 region has the DNA TGTGCCTGCAGCCAAGATAGACTAGCGGGGCACCCCTACAATGAGCAGTTCTTC.

V and J are TRBV30 and TRBJ1-2, with D uncertain. Germline lookup yields CDR1 GTSNPN and CDR2 SVGIG (reference sequence). The length of the CDR3 is 15 residues. The V gene lost 4 bases and the J gene lost 3 bases, with 18 bases spanning the gap. The CDR3, as DNA: TGTGCCTGGAAACCAACTTTGGCGGGAGACTATGGCTACACCTTC. It translates to CAWKPTLAGDYGYTF.

This clonotype appeared a few times. This chain connects TRBV9 to TRBJ2-4, with 11 nucleotides matching TRBD2. The J call is in doubt because the DNA end fits TRBJ2-7 better. Germline values: CDR1 SGDLS, CDR2 YYNGEE. This CDR3 has 15 amino acids. The CDR3 loop is CASSYRLAGFDEQYF. CDR3 DNA: TGTGCCAGCAGCTACCGACTAGCGGGATTTGACGAGCAGTACTTC.

CDR3 bases: TGCAGTGCTAGAGTGGGGTGGGGATCGAGCTACACCTTC. This gives the protein CSARVGWGSSYTF. V gene TRBV20-1 combines with J gene TRBJ1-2, with D unresolved. Germline V gene lookup returns CDR1 DFQATT and CDR2 SNEGSKA (reference sequence). The length of the CDR3 is 13 residues. V dropped 1 base and J dropped 9 bases, with 15 bases sitting between them.

The rearrangement joins TRBV27 to TRBJ2-2; D is possibly TRBD2 (6 bases). V was pared by 8 bases and J by 6 bases, with 10 bases between. Germline values: CDR1 MNHEY, CDR2 SMNVEV (reference sequence). The CDR3 consists of 12 residues. CDR3 protein: CASAGGSGELFF. DNA for the CDR3: TGTGCCAGCGCCGGGGGTTCCGGGGAGCTGTTTTTT.

This clonotype was recorded many times. This chain links TRBV29-1 with TRBJ2-7, with TRBD2 identical over 10 bases. Germline CDR1 reads SQVTM; CDR2 reads ANQGSEA. The CDR3 is 14 residues long. V lost 1 base and J lost 4; bases outside the gene matches: 4. The CDR3 DNA follows: TGCAGCGTTGAAGGGCTAGCGGGGGAGTACGAGCAGTACTTC. Encoded protein: CSVEGLAGEYEQYF.

This clonotype was picked up many times. This rearrangement joins TRBV28 to TRBJ2-7, with 7 bases lining up with TRBD2. CDR1 and CDR2 (germline): MDHEN, SYDVKM. Trimming cost V 3 bases and J 3 bases; bases outside gene matches: 5. The length of the CDR3 is 14 residues. The CDR3 spells CASSFGGGLYEQYF. The CDR3 DNA is TGTGCCAGCAGTTTCGGCGGGGGTCTCTACGAGCAGTACTTC.

The chain carries TRBV9 and TRBJ2-5, with D perhaps matching TRBD1 (5 bases). CDR3 length equals 14 residues. V was trimmed by 0 bases and J by 1 base, leaving 7 bases between them. CDR1 is SGDLS and CDR2 is YYNGEE in the germline V gene. For the CDR3, the DNA is TGTGCCAGCAGCGTAGGGACACTCCAAGAGACCCAGTACTTC. Protein: CASSVGTLQETQYF.

The chain combines TRBV2 with TRBJ2-2; weak D call: TRBD2 (6 bases). The germline V gene encodes CDR1 SNHLY and CDR2 FYNNEI. The CDR3 has 15 residues. Trimming took off 5 bases at V and 3 bases at J, with 13 bases between the two ends. CDR3 bases: TGTGCCAGCAGTTTTCTCGGGACTGACACCGGGGAGCTGTTTTTT. Its protein is CASSFLGTDTGELFF.